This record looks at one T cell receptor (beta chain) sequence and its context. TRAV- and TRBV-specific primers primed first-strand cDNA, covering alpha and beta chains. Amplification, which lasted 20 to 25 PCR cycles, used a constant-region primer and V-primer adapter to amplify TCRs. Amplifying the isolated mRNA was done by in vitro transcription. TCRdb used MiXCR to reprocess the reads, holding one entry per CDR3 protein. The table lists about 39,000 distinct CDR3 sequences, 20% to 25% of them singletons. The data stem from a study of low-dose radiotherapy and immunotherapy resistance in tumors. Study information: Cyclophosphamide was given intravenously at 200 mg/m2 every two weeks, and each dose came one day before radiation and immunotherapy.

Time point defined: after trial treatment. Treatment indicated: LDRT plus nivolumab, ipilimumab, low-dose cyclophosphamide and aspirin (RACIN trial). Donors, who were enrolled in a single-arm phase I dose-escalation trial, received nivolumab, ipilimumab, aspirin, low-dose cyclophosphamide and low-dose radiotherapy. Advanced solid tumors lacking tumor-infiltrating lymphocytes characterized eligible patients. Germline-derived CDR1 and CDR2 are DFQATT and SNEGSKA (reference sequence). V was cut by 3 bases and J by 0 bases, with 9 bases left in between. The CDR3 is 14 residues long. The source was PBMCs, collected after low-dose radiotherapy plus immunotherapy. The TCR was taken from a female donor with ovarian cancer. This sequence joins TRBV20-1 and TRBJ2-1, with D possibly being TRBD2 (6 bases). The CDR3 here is CSASGRVSYNEQFF. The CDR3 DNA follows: TGCAGTGCTAGCGGGAGAGTCTCCTACAATGAGCAGTTCTTC.